The present TCR beta chain was sequenced within a study of CD8+ T cells in alopecia areata (dated by TCRdb to 2016 to 2019). At the level of the whole study: High-throughput TCRbeta sequencing was used to examine T cell clonal expansion in alopecia areata in both the C3H/HeJ mouse model and human patients. In humans, TCRbeta sequencing was performed on scalp tissue and on sorted CD4+ and CD8+ peripheral blood T cells from healthy controls and from patients with patchy or totalis/universalis alopecia areata. Scalp clonality was compared across normal scalp (n=4), patchy alopecia areata scalp (n=8), and alopecia totalis/universalis scalp (n=8). RNA was obtained with the PAXgene miRNA kit for fixed scalp, the miRNeasy kit for PBMCs, and the RNeasy kit for mouse skin. Amplification of TCRbeta CDR3 regions was done by immunoSEQ multiplex PCR using 35 Vbeta forward primers and 13 Jbeta reverse primers.

PBMCs were isolated by density centrifugation and stained for CD3, CD4 and CD8, and CD4+ and CD8+ T cells were sorted on a FACSAria. Scalp biopsies and blood samples were obtained from unaffected controls. As concerns this clone: The target of this receptor is not known. No qualities accompany the bases; no much larger clone lies one base away.

The germline V gene provides CDR1 MGHRA and CDR2 YSYEKL. V is clipped by 1 base and J by 0 bases, and the sequence between their germline boundaries is 13 bases long. The CDR3, cysteine through phenylalanine, is 17 amino acids long. Just the 51-base CDR3 DNA is kept, in frame starting at base 1. The library was prepared using the immunoSEQ multiplex PCR assay. For TCR sequencing, RNA was extracted from every sample and reverse transcribed into cDNA to serve as template. First-strand cDNA was synthesized with SuperScript III using a 2:1 mix of oligo-dT and random hexamers. A synthetic immune receptor repertoire was used to measure amplification bias, and any remaining bias was corrected computationally. The published analysis was carried out like this. Raw reads were preprocessed to remove errors, and CDR3 was defined according to IMGT conventions as the region from the conserved cysteine to phenylalanine. Clonality was computed as 1 minus the Shannon entropy, with the entropy normalized by log2 of the number of productive unique TCRs. Scalp TCRbeta sequences were cross-referenced with sorted blood CD4 and CD8 repertoires so that the CD4 or CD8 identity of scalp clones could be inferred. Drawn from immuneACCESS, this table holds only the in-frame rearrangements with V and J called that TCRdb kept. Clones are partly lost; checked studies trace under half to an unresolved V gene and leave the rest unexplained. The V and J calls and the clone size are those of that table, but D and trimming were determined from the DNA. The sample data list some 200,000 clones, and roughly 56% of these were observed just once. Together, the top ten hold under 5% of the sample.

General study outcomes and caveats: TCR sequences shared between patients were less clear than in mice, possibly partly because of HLA diversity in the patient population. Resident alphabeta T cells in normal human skin are also sequenced, complicating scalp TCR repertoire analysis, unlike mouse skin dominated by gammadelta T cells. Compared with normal scalp, lesional scalp had higher clonality and more expanded CD8+ clones, particularly in alopecia totalis/universalis, a pattern that suggests antigenic drive.

The sequencing sample was made of CD8+ T cells sorted from blood. The sequence links TRBV4-1 to TRBJ1-5; the D gene is unclear. The source of this sequence is a human donor in good health. The CDR3 protein: CASSQVTPLNSNQPQHF. The DNA sequence is as follows: TGCGCCAGCAGCCAAGTCACTCCGCTAAATAGCAATCAGCCCCAGCATTTT.